A selection of T cell receptor beta chains follows, all from one sample in a study of blood T cell repertoires in COVID-19. Produced via immunoSEQ multiplex PCR; TCRdb's table is partial and in-frame only. The data show fewer than 35,000 clones, with approximately 91% seen just once and more than 9% held by the top ten. The sequenced sample was peripheral blood. These receptors were obtained from a human donor with active COVID-19. The donor label of this sample is uncertain. Each CDR3 is given with its conserved first and last residue.

TRBV19	16	TRBJ2-3	CASSTRTSGGGDTQYF
TRBV7-9	16	TRBJ1-1	CASSLSSGRGNAEAFF
TRBV6-6	13	TRBJ2-5	CASSPGGRETQYF
TRBV4-2	16	TRBJ2-1	CASSQSTSGRALGQFF
TRBV18	11	TRBJ2-5	CASSPRETQYF
TRBV30	15	TRBJ2-7	CAWSLGLAGNYEQYF
TRBV7-9	16	TRBJ2-5	CASSGISDWYQETQYF
TRBV7-2	13	TRBJ1-2	CASSLPDSYGYTF
TRBV5-1	14	TRBJ2-7	CASSSPRLGDEQYF
TRBV7-3	14	TRBJ2-1	CASSGMAGGHEQFF
TRBV7-9	14	TRBJ1-4	CAISSWTYDEKLFF
TRBV27	14	TRBJ2-3	CATGWRGPGDTQYF
TRBV19	16	TRBJ1-2	CASSIRSGGLNYGYTF
TRBV27	17	TRBJ1-1	CASSFLKEIPPLIQAFF
TRBV15	15	TRBJ1-1	CATSRGPGRNTEAFF
TRBV5-1	15	TRBJ2-7	CASSRGGTDYNEQYF
TRBV12-3/TRBV12-4	13	TRBJ2-5	CASSYFVKETQYF
TRBV4-3	15	TRBJ2-5	CASSQGLGGDKTQYF
TRBV2	13	TRBJ2-2	CASSQGGGGELFF
TRBV7-2	16	TRBJ2-1	CASSPAGAATYNEQFF
TRBV19	15	TRBJ1-5	CASSPGTGGSQPQHF
TRBV5-6	15	TRBJ1-1	CASSGRGQGLTEAFF
TRBV7-3	15	TRBJ2-1	CASSADRGYDNEQFF
TRBV5-4	13	TRBJ2-1	CASSRTGGGEQFF
TRBV19	16	TRBJ2-2	CASSRPSGVGTGELFF
TRBV3-1/TRBV3-2	15	TRBJ1-2	CASSQSGGGGRGYTF
TRBV7-9	14	TRBJ1-3	CASSTGYSGNTIYF
TRBV27	16	TRBJ2-3	CASSRDKVLGKDTQYF
TRBV6-2/TRBV6-3	15	TRBJ2-3	CASSSGQGDTDTQYF
TRBV4-3	15	TRBJ2-7	CASSRGLAGGYEQYF
TRBV6-5	16	TRBJ2-1	CASSYARGGKYNEQFF
TRBV6-5	13	TRBJ1-2	CASTPGGVDGYTF
TRBV4-3	14	TRBJ2-7	CASSQKEEGYEQYF
TRBV4-3	16	TRBJ1-6	CASSQEEGSYNSPLHF
TRBV20-1	13	TRBJ1-1	CSASTGPNTEAFF
TRBV6-2/TRBV6-3	14	TRBJ2-5	CASSYGGVGETQYF
TRBV27	14	TRBJ2-5	CASSSRQGSETQYF
TRBV5-4	13	TRBJ2-5	CASSLVGDETQYF
TRBV7-2	14	TRBJ2-5	CASSLGAGVETQYF
TRBV7-2	15	TRBJ2-7	CASSSFFGSPYEQYF
TRBV5-3	17	TRBJ1-6	CARSSRDRGYYNSPLHF
TRBV5-6	16	TRBJ2-3	CASRAPQGSVTDTQYF
TRBV7-9	15	TRBJ2-2	CASSRGALNTGELFF
TRBV7-2	15	TRBJ2-7	CASSLASGSFSEQYF
TRBV5-1	14	TRBJ2-7	CASSRAGVIHEQYF
TRBV6-4	14	TRBJ2-1	CASSIQGEHNEQFF
TRBV24-1	15	TRBJ2-7	CATSDTTGGAYEQYF